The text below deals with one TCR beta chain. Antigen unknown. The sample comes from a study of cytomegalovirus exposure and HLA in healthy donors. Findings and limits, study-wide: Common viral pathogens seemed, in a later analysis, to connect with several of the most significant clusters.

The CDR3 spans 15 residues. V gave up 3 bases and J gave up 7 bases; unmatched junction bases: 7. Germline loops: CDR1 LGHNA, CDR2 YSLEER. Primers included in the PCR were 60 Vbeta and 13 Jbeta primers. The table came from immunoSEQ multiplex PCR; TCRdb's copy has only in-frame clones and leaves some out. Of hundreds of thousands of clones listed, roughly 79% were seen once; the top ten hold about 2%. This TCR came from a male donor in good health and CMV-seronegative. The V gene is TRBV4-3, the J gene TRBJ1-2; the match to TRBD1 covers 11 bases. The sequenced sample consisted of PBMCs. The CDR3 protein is CASSHPAGTGGGYTF. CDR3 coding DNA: TGCGCCAGCAGCCACCCCGCCGGGACAGGGGGTGGCTACACCTTC.